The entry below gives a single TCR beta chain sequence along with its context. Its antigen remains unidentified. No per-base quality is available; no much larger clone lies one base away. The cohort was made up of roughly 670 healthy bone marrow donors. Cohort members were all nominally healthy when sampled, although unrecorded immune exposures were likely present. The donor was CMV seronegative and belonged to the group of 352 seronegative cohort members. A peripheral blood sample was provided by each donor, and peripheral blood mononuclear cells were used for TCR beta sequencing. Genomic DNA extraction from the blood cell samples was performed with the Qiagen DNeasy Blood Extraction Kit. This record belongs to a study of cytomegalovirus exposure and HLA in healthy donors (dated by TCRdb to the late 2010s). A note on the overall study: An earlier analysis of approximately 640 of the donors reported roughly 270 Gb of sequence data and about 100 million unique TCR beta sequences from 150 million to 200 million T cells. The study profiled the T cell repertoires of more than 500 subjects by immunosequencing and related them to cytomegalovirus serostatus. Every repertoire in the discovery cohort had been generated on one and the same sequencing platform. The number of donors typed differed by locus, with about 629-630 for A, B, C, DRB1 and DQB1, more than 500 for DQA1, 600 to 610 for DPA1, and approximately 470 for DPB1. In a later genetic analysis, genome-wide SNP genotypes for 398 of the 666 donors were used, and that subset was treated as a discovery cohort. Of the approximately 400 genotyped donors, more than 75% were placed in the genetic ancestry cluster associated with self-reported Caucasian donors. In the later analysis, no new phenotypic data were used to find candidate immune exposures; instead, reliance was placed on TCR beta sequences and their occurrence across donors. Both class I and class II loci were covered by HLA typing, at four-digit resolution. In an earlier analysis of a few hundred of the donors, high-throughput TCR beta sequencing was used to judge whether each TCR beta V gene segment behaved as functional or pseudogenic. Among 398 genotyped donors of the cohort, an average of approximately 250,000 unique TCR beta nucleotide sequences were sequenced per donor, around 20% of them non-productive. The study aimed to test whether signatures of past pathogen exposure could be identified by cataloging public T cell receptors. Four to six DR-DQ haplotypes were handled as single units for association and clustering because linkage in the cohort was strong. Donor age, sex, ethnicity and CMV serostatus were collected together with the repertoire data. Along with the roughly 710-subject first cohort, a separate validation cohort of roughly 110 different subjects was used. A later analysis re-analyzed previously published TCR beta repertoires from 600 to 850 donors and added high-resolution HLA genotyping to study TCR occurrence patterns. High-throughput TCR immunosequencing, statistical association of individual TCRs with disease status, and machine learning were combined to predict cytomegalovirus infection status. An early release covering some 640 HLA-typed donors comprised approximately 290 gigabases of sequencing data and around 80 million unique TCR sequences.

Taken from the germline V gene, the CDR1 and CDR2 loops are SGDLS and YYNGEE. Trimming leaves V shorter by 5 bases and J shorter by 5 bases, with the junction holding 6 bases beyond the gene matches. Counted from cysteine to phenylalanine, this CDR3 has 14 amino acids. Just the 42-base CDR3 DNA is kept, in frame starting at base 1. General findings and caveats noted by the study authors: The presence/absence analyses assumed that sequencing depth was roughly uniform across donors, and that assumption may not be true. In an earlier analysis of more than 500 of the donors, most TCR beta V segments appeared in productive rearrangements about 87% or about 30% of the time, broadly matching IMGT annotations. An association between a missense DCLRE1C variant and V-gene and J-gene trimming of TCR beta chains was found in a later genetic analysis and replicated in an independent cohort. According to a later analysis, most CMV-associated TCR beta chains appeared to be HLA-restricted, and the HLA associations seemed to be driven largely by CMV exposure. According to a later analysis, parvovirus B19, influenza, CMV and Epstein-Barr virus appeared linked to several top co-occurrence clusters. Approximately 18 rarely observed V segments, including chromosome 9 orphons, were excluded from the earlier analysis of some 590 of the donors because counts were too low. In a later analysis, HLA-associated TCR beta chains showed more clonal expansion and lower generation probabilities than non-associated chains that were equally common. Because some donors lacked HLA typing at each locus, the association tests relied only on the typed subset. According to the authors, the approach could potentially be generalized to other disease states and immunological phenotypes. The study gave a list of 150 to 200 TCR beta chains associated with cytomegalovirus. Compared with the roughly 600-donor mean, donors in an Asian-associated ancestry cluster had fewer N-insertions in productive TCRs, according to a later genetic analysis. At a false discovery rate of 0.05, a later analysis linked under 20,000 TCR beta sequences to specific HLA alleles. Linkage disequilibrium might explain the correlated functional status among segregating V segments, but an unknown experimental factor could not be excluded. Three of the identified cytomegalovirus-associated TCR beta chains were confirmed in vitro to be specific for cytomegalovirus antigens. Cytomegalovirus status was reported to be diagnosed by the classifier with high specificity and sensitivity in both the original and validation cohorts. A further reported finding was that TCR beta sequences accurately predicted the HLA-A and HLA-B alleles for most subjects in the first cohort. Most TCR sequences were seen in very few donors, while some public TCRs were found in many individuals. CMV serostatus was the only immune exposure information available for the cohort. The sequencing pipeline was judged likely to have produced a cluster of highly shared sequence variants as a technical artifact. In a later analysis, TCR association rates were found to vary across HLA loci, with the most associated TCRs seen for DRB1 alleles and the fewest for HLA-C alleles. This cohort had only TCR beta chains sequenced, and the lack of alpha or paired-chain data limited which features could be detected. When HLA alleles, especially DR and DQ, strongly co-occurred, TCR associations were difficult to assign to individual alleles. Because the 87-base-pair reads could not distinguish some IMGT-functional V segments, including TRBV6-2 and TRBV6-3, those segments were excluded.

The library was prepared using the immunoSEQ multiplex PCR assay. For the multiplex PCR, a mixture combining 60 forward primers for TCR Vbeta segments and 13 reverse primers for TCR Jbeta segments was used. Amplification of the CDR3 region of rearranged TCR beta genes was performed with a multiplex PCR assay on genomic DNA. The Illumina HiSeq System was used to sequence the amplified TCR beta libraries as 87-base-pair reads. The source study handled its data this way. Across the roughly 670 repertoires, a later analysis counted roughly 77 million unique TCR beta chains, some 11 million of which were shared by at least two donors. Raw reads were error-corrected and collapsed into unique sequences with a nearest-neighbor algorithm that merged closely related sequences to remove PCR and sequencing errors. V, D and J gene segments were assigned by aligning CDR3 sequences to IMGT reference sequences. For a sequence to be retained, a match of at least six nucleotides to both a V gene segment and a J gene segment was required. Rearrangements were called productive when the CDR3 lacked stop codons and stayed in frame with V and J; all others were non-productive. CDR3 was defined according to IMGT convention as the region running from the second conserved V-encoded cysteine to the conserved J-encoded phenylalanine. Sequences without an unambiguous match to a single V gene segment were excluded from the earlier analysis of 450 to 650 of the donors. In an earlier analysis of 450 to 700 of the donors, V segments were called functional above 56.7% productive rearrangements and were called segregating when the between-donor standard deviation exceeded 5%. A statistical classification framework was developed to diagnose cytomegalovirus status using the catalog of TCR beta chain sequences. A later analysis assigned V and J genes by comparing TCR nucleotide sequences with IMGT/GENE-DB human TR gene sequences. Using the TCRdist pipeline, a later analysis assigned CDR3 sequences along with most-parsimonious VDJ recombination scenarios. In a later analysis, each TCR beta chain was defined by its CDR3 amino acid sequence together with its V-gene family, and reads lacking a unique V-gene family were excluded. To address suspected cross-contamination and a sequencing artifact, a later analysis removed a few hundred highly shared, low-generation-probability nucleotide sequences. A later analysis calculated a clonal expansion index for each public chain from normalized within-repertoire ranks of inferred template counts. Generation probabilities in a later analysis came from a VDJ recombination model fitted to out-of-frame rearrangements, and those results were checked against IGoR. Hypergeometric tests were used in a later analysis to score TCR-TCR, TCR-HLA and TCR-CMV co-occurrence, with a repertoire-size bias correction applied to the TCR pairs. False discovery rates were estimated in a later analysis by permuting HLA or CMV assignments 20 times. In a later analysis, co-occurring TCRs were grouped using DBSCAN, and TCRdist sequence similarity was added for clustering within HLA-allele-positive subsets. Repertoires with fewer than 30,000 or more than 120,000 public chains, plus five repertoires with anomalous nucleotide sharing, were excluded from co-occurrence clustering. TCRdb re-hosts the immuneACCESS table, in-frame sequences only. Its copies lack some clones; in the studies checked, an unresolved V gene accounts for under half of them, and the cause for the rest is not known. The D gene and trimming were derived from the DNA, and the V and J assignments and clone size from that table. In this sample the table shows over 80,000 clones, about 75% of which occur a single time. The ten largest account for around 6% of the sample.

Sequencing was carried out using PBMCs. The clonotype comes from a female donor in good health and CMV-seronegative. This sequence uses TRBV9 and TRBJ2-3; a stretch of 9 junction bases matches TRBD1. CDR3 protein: CASSFTGGGDTQYF. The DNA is TGTGCCAGCAGTTTCACAGGGGGCGGAGATACGCAGTATTTT.